This TCR beta chain comes out of a study of T-cell reconstitution after alpha-beta-depleted transplantation in children. Unique molecular identifiers were incorporated during preparation of the TCRbeta library. TCRdb independently ran MiXCR on the PCR reads; one entry per CDR3 protein. The table lists about 610,000 distinct CDR3 sequences, roughly a tenth of them singletons, with 4% in the top ten. Germline assignment: CDR1 SSHAT and CDR2 FNYEAQ (reference sequence). The CDR3 is 15 amino acids. Many counts were recorded for this clonotype. The junction departs from germline at one end; a sequencing error may be responsible.

V usage is TRBV7-7 and J usage is TRBJ2-1, with 12 bases aligning to TRBD2. The receptor's source is a human donor who donated a stem cell graft to a child with acute myeloid leukemia. Sequences were derived from PBMCs from the stem cell graft donor, sampled from the stem cell graft. CDR3 nucleotide sequence: TGTGCTAGCAGCCTCGGACTAGCGGGAAGGACTGAGCAGTTCTTC. This translates into CASSLGLAGRTEQFF.